A single sample is the source of the 23 T cell receptor beta chains below, sequenced in a study of blood T cell repertoires in COVID-19 (dated by TCRdb to between 2020 and 2021). Library preparation used the immunoSEQ multiplex PCR assay. As stored in TCRdb, this immuneACCESS dataset retains in-frame rearrangements with V and J assigned. A fraction of the clones does not appear; measured against another copy, unresolved V genes explain less than half of the discrepancy, and the remainder lacks a known reason. Here the sample has around 250,000 clones; 84% occur a single time. Jointly, the top ten make up more than 1.5% of the sample. What was sequenced was peripheral blood. The receptors stem from a woman aged 40 to 50 who had recovered from COVID-19.

This sequence joins TRBV2 and TRBJ2-2; 7 positions match TRBD1. Germline-derived CDR1 and CDR2 are SNHLY and FYNNEI. This CDR3 contains 15 residues. V was clipped by 8 bases and J by 5 bases; unmatched bases: 11. CDR3 in DNA: TGTGCCAGCCAAACCGGGACAGCATTTACCGGGGAGCTGTTTTTT. Its protein product is CASQTGTAFTGELFF.

The rearrangement joins TRBV19 to TRBJ2-3; D is ambiguous. The V end was cut by 3 bases, the J end by 0 bases, with 10 bases between. Germline CDR1 reads LNHDA; CDR2 reads SQIVND (reference sequence). This CDR3 is 15 amino acids long. The CDR3 is CASSIYLRSTDTQYF. The DNA for the CDR3 is TGTGCCAGTAGTATTTATCTGCGGAGCACAGATACGCAGTATTTT. Full variable domain (rest looked up from reference TRBV19 and TRBJ2-3): DGGITQSPKYLFRKEGQNVTLSCEQNLNHDAMYWYRQDPGQGLRLIYYSQIVNDFQKGDIAEGYSVSREKKESFPLTVTSAQKNPTAFYLCASSIYLRSTDTQYFGPGTRLTVL.

CDR3 in amino acids: CASAGTRGTDTQYF. CDR3 in DNA: TGTGCCAGTGCCGGGACTAGGGGCACAGATACGCAGTATTTT. The V gene is TRBV19, the J gene TRBJ2-3; 8 bases agree with TRBD2. J lost 1 base, V lost 8 bases, and 5 bases had no gene match. Per germline, CDR1 LNHDA and CDR2 SQIVND (reference sequence). The CDR3 length is 14 residues.

The rearrangement links TRBV30 to TRBJ1-1, with 8 nucleotides matching TRBD1. Trimming removed 2 bases from V and 4 bases from J; junction bases left unmatched: 9. The CDR3 has 15 residues. Germline lookup yields CDR1 GTSNPN and CDR2 SVGIG (reference sequence). DNA of the CDR3: TGTGCCTGGAGTCCACAAAAGACAGGGGTCACTGAAGCTTTCTTT. It translates to CAWSPQKTGVTEAFF.

The V and J genes are TRBV7-9 and TRBJ1-2; the D is unclear. Trimming took off 5 bases at V and 8 bases at J, with 15 bases between the two ends. The CDR3 runs 13 residues. Germline CDR1 reads SEHNR; CDR2 reads FQNEAQ (reference sequence). The CDR3 sequence is CASSAGVGSGYTF. DNA for the CDR3: TGTGCCAGCAGCGCCGGGGTGGGTTCAGGCTACACCTTC.

This sequence joins TRBV4-2 and TRBJ2-2, with 11 bases that match TRBD1. The germline V gene encodes CDR1 LGHNA and CDR2 YNFKEQ. Trimming removed 3 bases from V and 0 bases from J; junction bases left unmatched: 0. The CDR3 is made up of 16 amino acids. CDR3 in amino acids: CASSQGQGANTGELFF. The CDR3 region has the DNA TGTGCCAGCAGCCAGGGACAGGGGGCGAACACCGGGGAGCTGTTTTTT.

This clone was counted once. This chain uses TRBV6-5 with TRBJ1-2; D call uncertain. The ends were cut back, 6 bases at V and 1 base at J, with 12 bases in the middle. The germline V gene has CDR1 MNHEY and CDR2 SVGAGI. The CDR3 sequence is 14 residues long. In nucleotides, the CDR3 is TGTGCCAGCAGACCTCCCGCGGTTAACTATGGCTACACCTTC. The encoded protein is CASRPPAVNYGYTF.

This clone turned up a few times. V gene TRBV6-1 combines with J gene TRBJ2-7; D call uncertain. V gave up 3 bases and J gave up 6 bases, with 21 bases separating them. Germline CDR1 is MNHNS and CDR2 is SASEGT. The CDR3 covers 16 residues. The CDR3 DNA reads TGTGCCAGCAGTGATCGAGGCCGACGAACAACCCTCGAGCAGTACTTC. Residues: CASSDRGRRTTLEQYF.

V is TRBV27 and J is TRBJ2-2; 7 bases line up with TRBD1. The CDR3 covers 13 residues. V lost 5 bases, J lost 5 bases, and 2 bases stayed unmatched. From germline, CDR1 is MNHEY and CDR2 SMNVEV (reference sequence). Written as DNA, the CDR3 is TGTGCCAGCAGTCTACAGGGGACCGGGGAGCTGTTTTTT. It codes for CASSLQGTGELFF.

This rearrangement joins TRBV10-3 to TRBJ2-5; TRBD2 matches 8 bases. The trim removed 10 bases at V and 4 bases at J, leaving 5 bases unmatched. The CDR3 has 12 amino acids. Per the germline V gene, CDR1 is ENHRY and CDR2 is SYGVKD. The CDR3 reads CATQAGAETQYF. The CDR3 nucleotides are TGTGCCACGCAAGCGGGGGCAGAGACCCAGTACTTC.

This clone is medium-sized (0.01 to 0.1%) in the sample. The chain combines TRBV7-6 with TRBJ2-1; 13 bases match TRBD2. J gave up 5 bases and V 0 bases, and 7 bases lay outside the gene matches. CDR1 is SGHVS and CDR2 is FNYEAQ in the germline V gene. The CDR3 runs 18 residues. This chain's CDR3 is CASSLARTSGGTDNEQFF. The DNA of the CDR3 is TGTGCCAGCAGCTTAGCCCGGACTAGCGGGGGTACGGACAATGAGCAGTTCTTC.

This clone appeared a single time. The genes are TRBV10-3 and TRBJ1-1; tentatively, D is TRBD1 (6 bases). Between the trimmed V and J ends, which lost 0 bases and 7 bases, there was a span of 9 bases. The CDR3 has 13 residues. Germline V lookup: CDR1 ENHRY, CDR2 SYGVKD. CDR3 nucleotides: TGTGCCATCAGTGAGTCTACAGGGTATGAAGCTTTCTTT. Its protein is CAISESTGYEAFF.

In its sample, this clone was seen once. The chain has TRBV2 and TRBJ1-5; D call uncertain. Per the germline V gene, CDR1 is SNHLY and CDR2 is FYNNEI. V lost 5 bases, J lost 4 bases, and 12 bases lay in between. The CDR3 extends over 14 amino acids. The CDR3, as DNA: TGTGCCAGCAGTAGTGGTACGGGGAATCAGCCCCAGCATTTT. Translating gives CASSSGTGNQPQHF.

This clone appeared many times. J is TRBJ1-1 and V is TRBV4-1; possible D gene TRBD1, 5 bases. This CDR3 spans 14 amino acids. Germline V CDR1 and CDR2: MGHRA, YSYEKL. Trimming shortened V by 5 bases and J by 0 bases, and 10 bases separated the two germline ends. The CDR3 DNA sequence: TGCGCCAGCAGCACCCGGGGGGTGAACACTGAAGCTTTCTTT. Translating it yields CASSTRGVNTEAFF.

This sequence joins TRBV2 and TRBJ2-1; 8 bases fit TRBD2. Trimming at V came to 5 bases and at J to 5 bases, leaving 5 bases not matched to a gene. This CDR3 spans 14 amino acids. The germline CDR1 and CDR2 sequences are SNHLY and FYNNEI. The CDR3 DNA sequence: TGTGCCAGCAGTCCTACTAGCGGCCACAATGAGCAGTTCTTC. It translates to CASSPTSGHNEQFF. Full variable domain (missing parts from reference TRBV2 and TRBJ2-1): EPEVTQTPSHQVTQMGQEVILRCVPISNHLYFYWYRQILGQKVEFLVSFYNNEISEKSEIFDDQFSVERPDGSNFTLKIRSTKLEDSAMYFCASSPTSGHNEQFFGPGTRLTVL.

Only a few counts were recorded for this clone. V and J are TRBV2 and TRBJ1-5; tentatively, D is TRBD1 (5 bases). CDR1 is SNHLY, CDR2 FYNNEI, per germline. The CDR3 consists of 13 residues. Trimming shortened V by 7 bases and J by 4 bases, and 11 bases separated the two germline ends. The CDR3 is CASKGNGNQPQHF. DNA for the CDR3: TGTGCCAGCAAGGGGAACGGTAATCAGCCCCAGCATTTT.

The CDR3 nucleotides are TGTGCCAGCAGCCCCGAGTTGGCAGATACGCAGTATTTT. Translating gives CASSPELADTQYF. The chain recombines TRBV12-3 or TRBV12-4 with TRBJ2-3; D remains ambiguous. Trimming stripped 6 bases from V and 4 bases from J, with 11 bases between. This CDR3 contains 13 residues.

This clone was seen just once. The chain carries TRBV2 and TRBJ2-3; 13 bases align to TRBD2. Per the germline V gene, CDR1 is SNHLY and CDR2 is FYNNEI. This CDR3 contains 16 residues. V was clipped by 5 bases and J by 5 bases; unmatched bases: 7. The CDR3 DNA follows: TGTGCCAGCAGTCCGGGACTAGCGGGGAGAGGAGATACGCAGTATTTT. It codes for CASSPGLAGRGDTQYF.

Only one count was recorded for this clone. V is TRBV2 and J is TRBJ2-2; D is undetermined. V lost 7 bases and J 0 bases, leaving 9 bases between the germline ends. CDR3 length equals 14 residues. Germline V lookup: CDR1 SNHLY, CDR2 FYNNEI. The CDR3 protein is CASIERTNTGELFF. The CDR3 nucleotides are TGTGCCAGCATCGAGAGAACGAACACCGGGGAGCTGTTTTTT.

The chain links TRBV5-1 to TRBJ1-1, with a weak D call TRBD1 (5 bases). The CDR3 contains 13 residues. Germline-derived CDR1 and CDR2 are SGHRS and YFSETQ. V dropped 5 bases and J dropped 5 bases, with 13 bases sitting between them. This chain's CDR3 is CASRTGDKTEAFF. CDR3 bases: TGCGCCAGCAGAACAGGCGATAAGACTGAAGCTTTCTTT.

The chain links TRBV10-3 to TRBJ1-1; 8 positions agree with TRBD1. CDR1 is ENHRY and CDR2 is SYGVKD in the germline V gene. Trimming removed 3 bases from V and 3 bases from J; junction bases left unmatched: 6. This CDR3 is 15 amino acids long. The CDR3 DNA follows: TGTGCCATCAGTGATCAGGGGGCGCGGGACACTGAAGCTTTCTTT. Protein sequence: CAISDQGARDTEAFF.

The J gene is TRBJ2-7, the V gene TRBV7-2, with 8 bases matching TRBD2. The germline V gene has CDR1 SGHTA and CDR2 FQGNSA. This CDR3 region has 18 residues. The trim removed 4 bases at V and 0 bases at J, leaving 14 bases unmatched. The CDR3 DNA reads TGTGCCAGCAGCTGGGGAGGGTTAGCGGGGCGAAGCTCCTACGAGCAGTACTTC. It is translated as CASSWGGLAGRSSYEQYF. Complete variable domain (other parts from reference TRBV7-2 and TRBJ2-7): GAGVSQSPSNKVTEKGKDVELRCDPISGHTALYWYRQSLGQGLEFLIYFQGNSAPDKSGLPSDRFSAERTGGSVSTLTIQRTQQEDSAVYLCASSWGGLAGRSSYEQYFGPGTRLTVT.

The CDR3 DNA sequence: TGCGCCAGCAGCCAGGCCGGGACAGGGGTCTACGAGCAGTACTTC. Protein product: CASSQAGTGVYEQYF. This rearrangement joins TRBV4-1 to TRBJ2-7, with 10 bases identical to TRBD1. The CDR3 extends over 15 amino acids. J gave up 3 bases and V 3 bases, and 5 bases lay outside the gene matches. Per germline, CDR1 MGHRA and CDR2 YSYEKL.